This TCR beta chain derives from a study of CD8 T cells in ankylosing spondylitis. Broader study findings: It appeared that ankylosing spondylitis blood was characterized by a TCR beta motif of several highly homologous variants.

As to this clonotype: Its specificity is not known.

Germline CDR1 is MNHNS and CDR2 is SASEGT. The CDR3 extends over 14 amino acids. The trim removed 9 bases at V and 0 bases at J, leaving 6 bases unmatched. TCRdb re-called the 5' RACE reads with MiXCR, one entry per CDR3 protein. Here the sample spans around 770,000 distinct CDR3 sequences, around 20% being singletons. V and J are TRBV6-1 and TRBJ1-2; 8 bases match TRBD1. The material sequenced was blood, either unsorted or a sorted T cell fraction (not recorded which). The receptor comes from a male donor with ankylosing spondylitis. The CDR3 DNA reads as TGTGCCAGTAGCCGGACAGGGACTAACTATGGCTACACCTTC. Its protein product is CASSRTGTNYGYTF.